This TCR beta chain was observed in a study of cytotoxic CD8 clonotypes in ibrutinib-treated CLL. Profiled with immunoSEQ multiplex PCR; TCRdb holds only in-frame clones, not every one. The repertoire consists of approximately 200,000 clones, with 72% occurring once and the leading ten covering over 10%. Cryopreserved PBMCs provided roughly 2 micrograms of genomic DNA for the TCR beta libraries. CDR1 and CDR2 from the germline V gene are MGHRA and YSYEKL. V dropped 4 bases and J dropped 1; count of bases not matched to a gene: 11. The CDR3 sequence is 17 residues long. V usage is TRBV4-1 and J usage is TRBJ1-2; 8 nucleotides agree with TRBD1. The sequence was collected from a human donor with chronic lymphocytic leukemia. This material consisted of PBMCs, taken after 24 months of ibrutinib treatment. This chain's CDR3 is CASSRNSGTGLNYGYTF. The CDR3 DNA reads TGCGCCAGCAGCCGAAACTCCGGGACAGGCCTTAACTATGGCTACACCTTC.